This entry describes one T cell receptor beta chain. The sample belongs to a study of blood T cell repertoires in COVID-19. Per the study methods: Estimates of nucleated cell counts were drawn from the amplification of reference gene primers. Sequenced by immunoSEQ multiplex PCR; TCRdb stores in-frame clones only, minus some. The D gene and trimming were derived from the DNA, and the V and J assignments and clone size from that table. This repertoire shows 400,000 to 500,000 clones, 70% to 90% found once; its top ten account for approximately 1.5%. Germline trimming cut 7 bases from V and 2 bases from J; bases unmatched to any gene: 8. Germline V gene lookup returns CDR1 MNHEY and CDR2 SMNVEV (reference sequence). The CDR3 runs to 14 residues.

V gene TRBV27 combines with J gene TRBJ2-7; 7 positions match TRBD1. The clonotype was recovered from a woman younger than 30 who had been exposed to COVID-19. What was sequenced was PBMCs or T cells enriched from blood (not recorded which). CDR3 coding DNA: TGTGCCAGCAAGGTGCAGGGGGAGACCTACGAGCAGTACTTC. This codes for CASKVQGETYEQYF.